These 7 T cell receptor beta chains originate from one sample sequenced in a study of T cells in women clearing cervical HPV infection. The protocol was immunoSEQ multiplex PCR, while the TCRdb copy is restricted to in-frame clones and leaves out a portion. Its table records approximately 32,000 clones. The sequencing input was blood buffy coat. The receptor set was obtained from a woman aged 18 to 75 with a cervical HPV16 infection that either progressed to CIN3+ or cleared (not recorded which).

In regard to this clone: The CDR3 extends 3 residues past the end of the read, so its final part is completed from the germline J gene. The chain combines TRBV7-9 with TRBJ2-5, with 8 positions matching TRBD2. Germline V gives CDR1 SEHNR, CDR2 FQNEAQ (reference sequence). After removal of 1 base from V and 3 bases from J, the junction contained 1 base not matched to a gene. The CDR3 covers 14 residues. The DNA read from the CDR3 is TGTGCCAGCAGCTTAGTAGCGGGGAAAGAGACC. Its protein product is CASSLVAGKET. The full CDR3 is CASSLVAGKETQYF.

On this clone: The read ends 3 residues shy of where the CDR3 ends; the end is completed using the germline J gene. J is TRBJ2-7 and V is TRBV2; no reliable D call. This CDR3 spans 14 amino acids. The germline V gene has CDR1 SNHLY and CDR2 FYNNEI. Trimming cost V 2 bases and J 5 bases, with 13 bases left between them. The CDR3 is CASSEFSFRDEQYF. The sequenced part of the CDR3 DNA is TGTGCCAGCAGTGAATTTAGCTTTCGGGACGAG.

The DNA read from the CDR3 is TGTGCCAGCAGCTTAGGGGCCGGACAGGGGGACGGC. As protein: CASSLGAGQGDG. The CDR3 in full is CASSLGAGQGDGYTF. The rearrangement uses TRBV7-3 and TRBJ1-2, with 10 bases fitting TRBD1. The read finishes 3 residues shy of the CDR3 end, and the germline J gene is used to complete it. From germline, CDR1 is SGHTA and CDR2 FQGTGA. The CDR3 totals 15 residues.

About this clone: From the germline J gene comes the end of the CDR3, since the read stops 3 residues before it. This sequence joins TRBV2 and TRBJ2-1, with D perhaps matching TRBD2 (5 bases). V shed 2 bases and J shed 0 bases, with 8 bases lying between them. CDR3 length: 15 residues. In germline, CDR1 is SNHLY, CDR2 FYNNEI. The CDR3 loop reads CASSETGNSYNEQFF. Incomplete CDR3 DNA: TGTGCCAGCAGTGAAACGGGGAACTCCTACAATGAG.

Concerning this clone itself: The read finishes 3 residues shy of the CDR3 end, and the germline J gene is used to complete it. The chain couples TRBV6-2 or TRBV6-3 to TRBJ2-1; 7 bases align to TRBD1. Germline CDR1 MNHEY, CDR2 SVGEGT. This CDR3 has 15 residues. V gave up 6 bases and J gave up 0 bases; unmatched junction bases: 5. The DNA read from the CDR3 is TGTGCCAGCAGGAGACAGGGTTCCTCCTACAATGAG. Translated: CASRRQGSSYNE. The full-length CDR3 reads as CASRRQGSSYNEQFF.

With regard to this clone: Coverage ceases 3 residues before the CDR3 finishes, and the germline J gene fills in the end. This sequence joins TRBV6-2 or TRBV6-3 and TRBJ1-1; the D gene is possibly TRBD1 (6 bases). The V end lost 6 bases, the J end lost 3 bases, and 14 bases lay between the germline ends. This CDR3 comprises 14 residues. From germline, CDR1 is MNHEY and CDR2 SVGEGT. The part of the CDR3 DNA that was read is TGTGCCAGCAGCCTACGTGGGGGCGACACTGAA. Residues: CASSLRGGDTE. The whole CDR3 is CASSLRGGDTEAFF.

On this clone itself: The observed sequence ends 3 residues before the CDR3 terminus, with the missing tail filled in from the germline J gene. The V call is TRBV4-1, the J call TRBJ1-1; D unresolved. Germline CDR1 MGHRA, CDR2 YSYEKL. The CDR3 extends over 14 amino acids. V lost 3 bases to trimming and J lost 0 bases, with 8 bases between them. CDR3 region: CASSQAHMNTEAFF. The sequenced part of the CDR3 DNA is TGCGCCAGCAGCCAGGCCCACATGAACACTGAA.